These 9 T cell receptor beta chains share one sample of origin, sequenced in a study of cytomegalovirus exposure and HLA in healthy donors. 13 Jbeta primers and 60 Vbeta primers were used for the PCR. Profiled with immunoSEQ multiplex PCR; TCRdb holds only in-frame clones, not every one. This sample has approximately 190,000 clones, with roughly 80% found just once. Sequencing was carried out using PBMCs. The receptors were sampled from a man aged 35-49 years in good health and CMV-seropositive.

The chain has TRBV27 and TRBJ1-4; the match to TRBD1 covers 10 bases. This CDR3 is 14 amino acids long. Germline V gives CDR1 MNHEY, CDR2 SMNVEV (reference sequence). V shed 8 bases and J 12 bases; nucleotides not matched to a gene: 12. The CDR3 spells CASASGTGVGELFF. The CDR3 coding sequence is TGTGCCAGCGCCTCCGGGACAGGGGTTGGGGAACTGTTTTTT.

As DNA, the CDR3 is TGTGCCAGCAGTTACCAGGGGGCGCGAAGCAATCAGCCCCAGCATTTT. Protein product: CASSYQGARSNQPQHF. This chain joins TRBV6-6 and TRBJ1-5; TRBD1 aligns across 8 bases. Per germline, CDR1 MNHNY and CDR2 SVGAGI (reference sequence). Germline trimming cut 2 bases from V and 1 base from J; bases unmatched to any gene: 4. There are 16 residues in the CDR3.

This clone occurred once. This chain joins TRBV19 and TRBJ1-1, with TRBD1 matching 7 bases. In germline, CDR1 is LNHDA, CDR2 SQIVND (reference sequence). The CDR3 has 13 amino acids. The CDR3 loop reads CAASGQGVTEAFF. Written as DNA, the CDR3 is TGTGCAGCCAGTGGGCAGGGGGTCACTGAAGCTTTCTTT.

The table lists this clone with a count of one. The CDR3 spells CASSFIAGGETDTQYF. CDR3 coding DNA: TGTGCCAGCAGTTTTATAGCGGGGGGCGAGACAGATACGCAGTATTTT. This chain connects TRBV27 to TRBJ2-3; TRBD2 matches 10 bases. Losses at the gene ends were 3 bases for V and 3 bases for J; bases not matched to a gene: 6. The CDR3 runs to 16 residues. In germline, CDR1 is MNHEY, CDR2 SMNVEV (reference sequence).

This clone came up once. The J gene is TRBJ2-1, the V gene TRBV2; the match to TRBD2 covers 9 bases. Germline V lookup: CDR1 SNHLY, CDR2 FYNNEI. There are 15 residues in the CDR3. Unmatched junction bases numbered 14, after V lost 8 bases and J lost 9 bases. CDR3: CASGLGGGASAEQFF. CDR3 bases: TGTGCCAGCGGTCTAGGCGGGGGGGCCTCGGCTGAGCAGTTCTTC.

The chain couples TRBV7-2 to TRBJ1-2; D not certain. V lost 0 bases and J lost 4, with 9 bases in between. This CDR3 contains 14 residues. Germline V gives CDR1 SGHTA, CDR2 FQGNSA. In nucleotides, the CDR3 is TGTGCCAGCAGCTTAGCTGAGGGCGGCTATGGCTACACCTTC. This translates into CASSLAEGGYGYTF. The full variable domain, in which reference TRBV7-2 and TRBJ1-2 provide the parts outside the CDR3, is GAGVSQSPSNKVTEKGKDVELRCDPISGHTALYWYRQSLGQGLEFLIYFQGNSAPDKSGLPSDRFSAERTGGSVSTLTIQRTQQEDSAVYLCASSLAEGGYGYTFGSGTRLTVV.

This clone was observed a single time. The chain carries TRBV27 and TRBJ2-7; 15 bases fit TRBD2. This CDR3 comprises 16 residues. V was pared by 6 bases and J by 4 bases, with 7 bases of the junction left unmatched. Looked up from germline, CDR1 is MNHEY and CDR2 is SMNVEV (reference sequence). The CDR3 sequence: CASRLGLAGGPYEQYF. CDR3 nucleotide sequence: TGTGCCAGCAGACTGGGACTAGCGGGGGGCCCTTACGAGCAGTACTTC.

This clone was recorded only once. The rearrangement joins TRBV30 to TRBJ2-7, with TRBD2 matching over 10 bases. CDR1 is GTSNPN, CDR2 SVGIG, per germline (reference sequence). This CDR3 comprises 14 residues. Trimming took 5 bases from V and 5 from J; bases not matched to a gene: 9. CDR3 sequence (DNA): TGTGCCTGGCAAGCGGGGGGGCTGATGGACGAGCAGTACTTC. This codes for CAWQAGGLMDEQYF.

The chain links TRBV7-3 to TRBJ1-5; tentative D call: TRBD1 (6 bases). Trimming took off 0 bases at V and 1 base at J, with 7 bases between the two ends. The CDR3 is made up of 15 amino acids. Germline-derived CDR1 and CDR2 are SGHTA and FQGTGA. In DNA form, the CDR3 reads TGTGCCAGCAGCTTAACGGGGGCAAGCAATCAGCCCCAGCATTTT. Translation: CASSLTGASNQPQHF.